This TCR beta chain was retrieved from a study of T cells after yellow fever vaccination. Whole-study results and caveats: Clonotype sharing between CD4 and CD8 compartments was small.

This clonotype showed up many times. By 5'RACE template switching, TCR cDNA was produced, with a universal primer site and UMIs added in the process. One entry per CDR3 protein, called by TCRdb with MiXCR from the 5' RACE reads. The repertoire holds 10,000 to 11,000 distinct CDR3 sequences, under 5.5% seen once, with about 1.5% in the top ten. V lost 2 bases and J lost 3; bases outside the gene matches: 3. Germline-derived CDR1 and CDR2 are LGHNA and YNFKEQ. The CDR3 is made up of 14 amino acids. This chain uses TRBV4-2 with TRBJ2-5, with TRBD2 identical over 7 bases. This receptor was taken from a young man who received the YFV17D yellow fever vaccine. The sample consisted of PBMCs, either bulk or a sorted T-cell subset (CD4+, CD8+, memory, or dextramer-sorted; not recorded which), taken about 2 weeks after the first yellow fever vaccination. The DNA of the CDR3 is TGTGCCAGCAGCCAATGGGCGGGGGAAGAGACCCAGTACTTC. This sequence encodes CASSQWAGEETQYF.